The rows below give T cell receptor beta chains drawn from one sample of a study of blood T cell repertoires in COVID-19. The repertoire was sequenced with immunoSEQ multiplex PCR; TCRdb's copy has only in-frame clones and lacks some. The repertoire holds some 130,000 clones, with 90% as singletons. The specimen was peripheral blood. The receptors here all came from a man aged 50-59 years with active COVID-19. Each CDR3 is given with its conserved first and last residue. The D gene is left open where the match is weak. Size values are once, few and many counts, or a class for expanded clones, and some rows have none.

d_gene,j_gene,v_gene,abundance,CDR3nt,CDR3aa
TRBD1,TRBJ1-2,TRBV2,NA,TGTGCCAGCAGTGGACAGGGGCTCGGCTATGGCTACACCTTC,CASSGQGLGYGYTF
NA,TRBJ1-3,TRBV5-8,NA,TGTGCCAGCATCTCTTTCGGAAACACCATATATTTT,CASISFGNTIYF
NA,TRBJ1-1,TRBV7-9,NA,TGTGCCAGCAGCCTACTACGGACTGAAGCTTTCTTT,CASSLLRTEAFF
TRBD2,TRBJ2-3,TRBV4-1,NA,TGCGCCAGCAGCCAAGATCCCAGCGGGGCCCTCACAGATACGCAGTATTTT,CASSQDPSGALTDTQYF
TRBD1,TRBJ2-4,TRBV5-4,NA,TGTGCCAGCAGCCCCACCCTGGGACAGGGTGACATTCAGTACTTC,CASSPTLGQGDIQYF
TRBD2,TRBJ2-3,TRBV4-1,NA,TGCGCCAGCAGCCAATCCGGCGGGCTAGCGGGGGGATTCACAGATACGCAGTATTTT,CASSQSGGLAGGFTDTQYF
NA,TRBJ1-6,TRBV28,NA,TGTGCCAGCAGCCGGCGGACACTCAGCTCCTATAATTCACCCCTCCACTTT,CASSRRTLSSYNSPLHF
TRBD1,TRBJ1-3,TRBV7-6,NA,TGTGCCAGCAGCTCGGACAGGGGGATTGGAAACACCATATATTTT,CASSSDRGIGNTIYF
TRBD1,TRBJ1-2,TRBV2,NA,TGTGCCAGCAGTGCCTGGACAGGGGGACTTTATGGCTACACCTTC,CASSAWTGGLYGYTF
TRBD1,TRBJ1-3,TRBV2,NA,TGTGCCAGCACGAATCGGGGACAGGGCTCTGGAAACACCATATATTTT,CASTNRGQGSGNTIYF
NA,TRBJ2-6,TRBV7-9,NA,TGTGCCAGCAGCTTAACAGGGACCGGGGCCAACGTCCTGACTTTC,CASSLTGTGANVLTF
NA,TRBJ1-2,TRBV11-3,NA,TGTGCCAGCAGCTTAGACGGCTATGGCTACACCTTC,CASSLDGYGYTF
TRBD2,TRBJ2-1,TRBV7-9,once,TGTGCCAGCAGCTTCGCGGGGGAAAATGAGCAGTTCTTC,CASSFAGENEQFF
NA,TRBJ1-4,TRBV6-1,NA,TGTGCCAGCAGTGGACGAGGGGCGGGGTTGGGTGAAAAACTGTTTTTT,CASSGRGAGLGEKLFF
TRBD2,TRBJ2-3,TRBV5-4,NA,TGTGCCAGCAGCTTGGGGGGGACTAGCGGGAAGCCCGCAGATACGCAGTATTTT,CASSLGGTSGKPADTQYF
TRBD2,TRBJ2-1,TRBV29-1,NA,TGCAGCATACCCGGGACTAGCGGATACAATGAGCAGTTCTTC,CSIPGTSGYNEQFF
NA,TRBJ1-5,TRBV4-1,NA,TGCGCCAGCAGCCAAGATCGGGGGTACAATCAGCCCCAGCATTTT,CASSQDRGYNQPQHF
NA,TRBJ1-2,TRBV11-2,NA,TGTGCCAGCAGCCTCTCCCGGGGGGCAGGCTATGGCTACACCTTC,CASSLSRGAGYGYTF
TRBD1,TRBJ1-1,TRBV5-1,NA,TGCGCCAGCAGTACAGGGGCGACCTCTGTTCCTGAAGCTTTCTTT,CASSTGATSVPEAFF
TRBD1,TRBJ2-1,TRBV5-6,NA,TGTGCCAGCAGCCCTAGGACAGGGGGCTCCTACAATGAGCAGTTCTTC,CASSPRTGGSYNEQFF
NA,TRBJ1-1,TRBV10-3,NA,TGTGCCATCAGTGAGTCCCCGAGTAGAGGGTCCACTGAAGCTTTCTTT,CAISESPSRGSTEAFF
TRBD2,TRBJ2-1,TRBV7-2,NA,TGTGCCAGCAGCTTAGCGCGACTAGCGGGAGGGCGCGATGAGCAGTTCTTC,CASSLARLAGGRDEQFF
NA,TRBJ1-1,TRBV5-1,NA,TGCGCCAGCAGCTTGGCCGGGAAGGCTTTCTTT,CASSLAGKAFF
NA,TRBJ2-1,TRBV3-1/TRBV3-2,NA,TGTGCCAGCAGCCAACCCCCGAATGAGCAGTTCTTC,CASSQPPNEQFF
NA,TRBJ1-3,TRBV5-1,once,TGCGCCAGCAGCTATCGATATCCGGGACACCGCTCTGGAAACACCATATATTTT,CASSYRYPGHRSGNTIYF
NA,TRBJ2-3,TRBV5-6,NA,TGTGCCAGCAGCCCCCCCGTTCGGGGAACGGGCACAGATACGCAGTATTTT,CASSPPVRGTGTDTQYF
TRBD1,TRBJ1-1,TRBV5-1,NA,TGCGCCAGCAGCTCACCGGACAGGACGAACACTGAAGCTTTCTTT,CASSSPDRTNTEAFF
NA,TRBJ2-6,TRBV6-1,NA,TGTGCCAGCAGTGAACCCTTGGTTTCCAGGGTCCCTGGGGCCAACGTCCTGACTTTC,CASSEPLVSRVPGANVLTF
TRBD1,TRBJ1-1,TRBV19,NA,TGTGCCAGTAGAGATTCTGTCCCGGGACAGGGGAACACTGAAGCTTTCTTT,CASRDSVPGQGNTEAFF
TRBD1,TRBJ1-4,TRBV15,NA,TGTGCCACCAGCAGGGACAGGGCGGGGGAAAAACTGTTTTTT,CATSRDRAGEKLFF
TRBD1,TRBJ2-1,TRBV5-6,NA,TGTGCCAGCAGCTTGGAGCAGGGGGCCTTCTACAATGAGCAGTTCTTC,CASSLEQGAFYNEQFF
TRBD2,TRBJ2-1,TRBV9,NA,TGTGCCAGCAGCTCCCCGGGACTAGCGGGAGGGGGTGAGCAGTTCTTC,CASSSPGLAGGGEQFF
NA,TRBJ2-5,TRBV29-1,NA,TGCATCGGACTGGGAGAGACCCAGTACTTC,CIGLGETQYF
NA,TRBJ2-1,TRBV2,NA,TGTGCCAGCAGGGTACTTGGCAATGAGCAGTTCTTC,CASRVLGNEQFF
TRBD2,TRBJ2-7,TRBV10-2,once,TGCTCCTCTGTAGCGGGGGGCTACGAGCAGTACTTC,CSSVAGGYEQYF
NA,TRBJ1-5,TRBV7-8,once,TGTGCCAGCAGCTTAGTGGCAGGGTTTAGCAATCAGCCCCAGCATTTT,CASSLVAGFSNQPQHF
NA,TRBJ2-7,TRBV4-2,once,TGTGCCAGCAGCCCCCAACAGACCTCCTACGAGCAGTACTTC,CASSPQQTSYEQYF
TRBD1,TRBJ1-5,TRBV7-8,many,TGTGCCAGCAGCTTAGATGACAGGGGACAGCCCCAGCATTTT,CASSLDDRGQPQHF
NA,TRBJ1-1,TRBV11-2,NA,TGTGCCAGCAGCTTAGATCGGGGGGCTGAAGCTTTCTTT,CASSLDRGAEAFF
NA,TRBJ1-4,TRBV7-9,NA,TGTGCCAGCAGCTTATCGTCGGGGAAAATCACAACTAATGAAAAACTGTTTTTT,CASSLSSGKITTNEKLFF
TRBD1,TRBJ2-5,TRBV6-5,few,TGTGCCAGCAGTACCCGACAGGGGTTGAAAGAGACCCAGTACTTC,CASSTRQGLKETQYF
NA,TRBJ2-2,TRBV13,NA,TGTGCCAGCAGTCCCACTAGCCCCGGGGAGCTGTTTTTT,CASSPTSPGELFF
NA,TRBJ2-1,TRBV5-1,NA,TGCGCCAGCAGCGCCGACAGGTTAGAGGGCAATGAGCAGTTCTTC,CASSADRLEGNEQFF
NA,TRBJ1-6,TRBV5-6,NA,TGTGCCAGCAGGTCACAGGGTGGAACTTCACCCCTCCACTTT,CASRSQGGTSPLHF
TRBD1,TRBJ2-3,TRBV30,NA,TGTGCCTGGAGTTCCCGGACAGGGGGCACGTATACGCAGTATTTT,CAWSSRTGGTYTQYF
TRBD1,TRBJ1-2,TRBV2,few,TGTGCCAGCACGATCTCAGGGGGGCACGGCTACACCTTC,CASTISGGHGYTF
NA,TRBJ1-6,TRBV28,NA,TGTGCCAGCAGGGTGGGGGCGACGGATTATTCACCCCTCCACTTT,CASRVGATDYSPLHF
NA,TRBJ1-1,TRBV5-8,NA,TGTGCCAGCAGCTTGGGGCAGGGTCGAATGAACACTGAAGCTTTCTTT,CASSLGQGRMNTEAFF
TRBD2,TRBJ2-1,TRBV5-4,once,TGTGCCAGCAGCCCCACTAGCGGGAGTACGTCGGAGCAGTTCTTC,CASSPTSGSTSEQFF
TRBD2,TRBJ2-2,TRBV27,NA,TGTGCCAGCAGGAGGACTAGCGGGAGTGATAGAAGGGAGCTGTTTTTT,CASRRTSGSDRRELFF
NA,TRBJ2-7,TRBV7-9,NA,TGTGCCAGCAGCTTAGCCGGGACAACGAGCTCCTACGAGCAGTACTTC,CASSLAGTTSSYEQYF
TRBD1,TRBJ1-2,TRBV19,NA,TGTGCCAGTAGCTCAAGACAGGGCTTCACGAGTGGCTACACCTTC,CASSSRQGFTSGYTF
TRBD1,TRBJ1-1,TRBV28,NA,TGTGCCAGCAGACCCCTGCCAGGGGGCACTGAAGCTTTCTTT,CASRPLPGGTEAFF
NA,TRBJ2-1,TRBV9,NA,TGTGCCAGCAGCGTTTCCGGAGGCTCCTACAATGAGCAGTTCTTC,CASSVSGGSYNEQFF